The 19 T cell receptor beta chains below were found in one sample sequenced in a study of blood T cell repertoires in COVID-19. Generated by immunoSEQ multiplex PCR, the TCRdb table keeps only in-frame clones and is missing some. Of roughly 200,000 clones in the sample, more than 75% were seen once. Sequencing was carried out using peripheral blood. The receptors shown here come from a man in his 60s who had recovered from COVID-19.

CDR3: CASSSPGRAEQYF. For the CDR3, the DNA is TGTGCCAGCAGCTCCCCAGGGAGGGCCGAGCAGTACTTC. V is TRBV11-2 and J is TRBJ2-7; the match to TRBD2 covers 7 bases. Germline CDR1 reads SGHAT; CDR2 reads FQNNGV. This CDR3 spans 13 amino acids. J was trimmed by 6 bases and V by 4 bases; bases with no gene match: 6.

V gene TRBV4-1 combines with J gene TRBJ2-2; 10 positions match TRBD2. CDR1 and CDR2 from the germline V gene are MGHRA and YSYEKL. With V trimmed by 4 bases and J by 5 bases, 16 bases remained unmatched. The CDR3 runs to 19 residues. CDR3: CASSLLSPASGSGTGELFF. CDR3 DNA sequence: TGCGCCAGCAGCCTTCTCTCCCCGGCTAGCGGGAGTGGTACCGGGGAGCTGTTTTTT.

The chain uses TRBV4-1 and TRBJ2-3; 13 bases line up with TRBD2. Looked up from germline, CDR1 is MGHRA and CDR2 is YSYEKL. This CDR3 has 17 residues. V lost 4 bases and J lost 5; bases outside the gene matches: 9. The CDR3 here is CASSLILAGGPQDTQYF. CDR3 DNA: TGCGCCAGCAGCCTTATACTAGCGGGGGGGCCGCAAGATACGCAGTATTTT.

This clone was counted once. This sequence joins TRBV7-2 and TRBJ1-2; D gene ambiguous. V lost 5 bases, J lost 7 bases, and 20 bases lay in between. The CDR3 extends over 15 amino acids. Per germline, CDR1 SGHTA and CDR2 FQGNSA. The CDR3 spells CASSLVGESVGGYTF. The DNA for the CDR3 is TGTGCCAGCAGCCTAGTAGGAGAGTCGGTGGGTGGCTACACCTTC.

This clone was seen a few times. The gene calls are TRBV6-2 or TRBV6-3 and TRBJ1-5; 7 bases are shared with TRBD1. The trim removed 2 bases at V and 0 bases at J, leaving 1 base unmatched. CDR1 and CDR2 (germline): MNHEY, SVGEGT. This CDR3 has 15 amino acids. The CDR3 sequence is CASSYQGGSNQPQHF. In DNA form, the CDR3 reads TGTGCCAGCAGTTACCAGGGGGGTAGCAATCAGCCCCAGCATTTT.

This clone was recorded only once. The chain recombines TRBV24-1 with TRBJ1-6, with no clear D. Germline CDR1 is KGHDR and CDR2 is SFDVKD. This CDR3 has 12 residues. V was pared by 2 bases and J by 9 bases, with 4 bases between. CDR3 sequence: CATSDSGSPLHF. The CDR3 nucleotides read TGTGCCACCAGTGATTCGGGTTCACCCCTCCACTTT.

This clone was picked up many times. J is TRBJ1-2 and V is TRBV6-5; possibly TRBD1 for D (6 bases). Germline assignment: CDR1 MNHEY and CDR2 SVGAGI. The CDR3 is 13 residues long. V was clipped by 4 bases and J by 7 bases, with 13 bases between them. The CDR3 sequence is CASSFGQGFGYTF. In DNA form, the CDR3 reads TGTGCCAGCAGTTTTGGTCAGGGGTTTGGCTACACCTTC.

V gene TRBV7-2 combines with J gene TRBJ2-5; D is unresolved. CDR1 is SGHTA, CDR2 FQGNSA, per germline. The CDR3 extends over 12 amino acids. V lost 1 base to trimming and J lost 5 bases, with 5 bases between them. The CDR3 protein is CASSLDRETQYF. In nucleotides, the CDR3 is TGTGCCAGCAGCTTAGATCGGGAGACCCAGTACTTC.

V and J are TRBV30 and TRBJ2-5, with 8 bases lining up with TRBD1. Germline CDR1 GTSNPN, CDR2 SVGIG (reference sequence). J lost 0 bases, V lost 5 bases, and 5 bases had no gene match. The CDR3 runs 14 residues. The CDR3 spells CAWAGGGYQETQYF. CDR3 nucleotides: TGTGCCTGGGCAGGGGGCGGGTACCAAGAGACCCAGTACTTC.

J is TRBJ1-2 and V is TRBV6-1; no firm D call. Germline CDR1 and CDR2: MNHNS and SASEGT. This CDR3 spans 14 amino acids. V lost 1 base, J lost 4 bases, and 10 bases lay in between. In nucleotides, the CDR3 is TGTGCCAGCAGTGAAGATATCAGGTCCTATGGCTACACCTTC. This encodes CASSEDIRSYGYTF.

This clone appeared once. This chain joins TRBV7-3 and TRBJ2-1; no definite D call. The germline V gene has CDR1 SGHTA and CDR2 FQGTGA. Trimming pared 5 bases from V and 2 bases from J, leaving 13 bases between. The CDR3 has 15 amino acids. The CDR3 nucleotides are TGTGCCAGCAGCCCTACCTCCGCCACCTACAATGAGCAGTTCTTC. It is translated as CASSPTSATYNEQFF. Supplemented by reference TRBV7-3 and TRBJ2-1, the full variable domain reads GAGVSQTPSNKVTEKGKYVELRCDPISGHTALYWYRQSLGQGPEFLIYFQGTGAADDSGLPNDRFFAVRPEGSVSTLKIQRTERGDSAVYLCASSPTSATYNEQFFGPGTRLTVL.

The chain combines TRBV18 with TRBJ2-7; 9 nucleotides agree with TRBD1. The CDR3 sequence is 15 residues long. Germline CDR1 reads KGHSH; CDR2 reads LQKENI. The J segment lost 5 bases and the V segment lost 1 base, leaving 6 bases of the junction unmatched. The CDR3 bases are TGTGCCAGCTCACCACGGGAAGGACAGGGGAACGAGCAGTACTTC. Residues: CASSPREGQGNEQYF.

About this clone itself: Additional DNA sequences in this sample encode the identical CDR3. This chain uses TRBV10-3 with TRBJ1-1, with 9 bases matching TRBD1. CDR3 size: 15 residues. The germline V gene encodes CDR1 ENHRY and CDR2 SYGVKD. Trimming removed 2 bases from V and 1 base from J; junction bases left unmatched: 2. The CDR3 spells CAISEKGQGNTEAFF. In DNA, the CDR3 is TGTGCCATCAGTGAGAAGGGACAGGGGAACACTGAAGCTTTCTTT.

The V call is TRBV5-1, the J call TRBJ2-5, with 8 bases lining up with TRBD2. J lost 2 bases, V lost 1 base, and 4 bases had no gene match. Per the germline V gene, CDR1 is SGHRS and CDR2 is YFSETQ. This CDR3 contains 15 residues. The CDR3 nucleotides are TGCGCCAGCAGCTTGTCCGCGGGGGGACAAGAGACCCAGTACTTC. Translation: CASSLSAGGQETQYF.

J is TRBJ2-1 and V is TRBV9, with D perhaps TRBD1 (5 bases). Looked up from germline, CDR1 is SGDLS and CDR2 is YYNGEE. The CDR3 is 13 amino acids. V was clipped by 3 bases and J by 6 bases, with 10 bases between them. The CDR3 DNA reads TGTGCCAGCAGCGCCGCAGGGTCCAATGAGCAGTTCTTC. Protein product: CASSAAGSNEQFF.

CDR3 in amino acids: CAISETVSTDTQYF. CDR3 coding DNA: TGTGCCATCAGTGAGACGGTCAGCACAGATACGCAGTATTTT. The genes are TRBV10-3 and TRBJ2-3; D gene ambiguous. The CDR3 spans 14 residues. V lost 2 bases to trimming and J lost 0 bases, with 6 bases between them. CDR1 and CDR2 from the germline V gene are ENHRY and SYGVKD.

This clone appeared many times. The gene calls are TRBV2 and TRBJ2-1; perhaps TRBD1 as D (8 bases). The V gene's germline CDR1 is SNHLY and CDR2 FYNNEI. This CDR3 is 13 amino acids long. Trimming cost V 10 bases and J 8 bases, with 18 bases left between them. CDR3 coding DNA: TGTGCCATCACCCCGGGGGGACAGGATGAGCAGTTCTTC. The encoded protein is CAITPGGQDEQFF.

The rearrangement joins TRBV30 to TRBJ2-1, with a weak D call TRBD2 (6 bases). Per germline, CDR1 GTSNPN and CDR2 SVGIG (reference sequence). V was shortened by 2 bases and J by 10 bases, with 21 bases between the two germline ends. The length of the CDR3 is 15 residues. This chain's CDR3 is CAWSRNGGGGEEQFF. The CDR3 nucleotides read TGTGCCTGGAGTAGAAACGGAGGCGGAGGGGAAGAGCAGTTCTTC. The variable domain in full, with the rest retrieved from reference TRBV30 and TRBJ2-1, is SQTIHQWPATLVQPVGSPLSLECTVEGTSNPNLYWYRQAAGRGLQLLFYSVGIGQISSEVPQNLSASRPQDRQFILSSKKLLLSDSGFYLCAWSRNGGGGEEQFFGPGTRLTVL.

The chain recombines TRBV5-5 with TRBJ2-7, with 8 bases matching TRBD2. With 1 base clipped from V and 5 bases from J, the junction kept 8 bases outside the gene matches. The CDR3 length is 15 residues. The germline gives CDR1 SGHKS, CDR2 YYEKEE (reference sequence). The DNA of the CDR3 is TGTGCCAGCAGCTTGCAGGGCGGGGGGAGGAACGAGCAGTACTTC. It specifies CASSLQGGGRNEQYF.